This T cell receptor beta chain appears in the sequencing data of a study of T cells after yellow fever vaccination. For the study at large: Preparation of fractions with low cell numbers was performed using SMART-Seq v4 Ultra Low Input. Study results and caveats: Peaking faster, on day 5 versus 15, the secondary response was nonetheless weaker.

This clonotype was found many times. Its target is unknown. This CDR3 has 14 amino acids. Germline V CDR1 and CDR2: SGHRS, YFSETQ. Trimming left V 4 bases short and J 6 bases short, with 17 bases between. It was through 5'RACE template switching that TCR cDNA was made, with a universal primer site and UMIs added. TCRdb reanalysed the 5' RACE reads using MiXCR and keeps one entry per CDR3 protein. The data contain about 58,000 distinct CDR3 sequences, roughly 6.9% of them singletons. The sequence derives from a man younger than 35 who received the YFV17D yellow fever vaccine. The chain uses TRBV5-1 and TRBJ2-7; possibly TRBD2 for D (6 bases). Sequencing used CD8+ T cells sorted from PBMCs, obtained on the day of the first yellow fever vaccination. The CDR3 protein is CASSPRVGDSEQYF. Here the CDR3 DNA reads TGCGCCAGCAGCCCCAGGGTAGGGGACTCCGAGCAGTACTTC.